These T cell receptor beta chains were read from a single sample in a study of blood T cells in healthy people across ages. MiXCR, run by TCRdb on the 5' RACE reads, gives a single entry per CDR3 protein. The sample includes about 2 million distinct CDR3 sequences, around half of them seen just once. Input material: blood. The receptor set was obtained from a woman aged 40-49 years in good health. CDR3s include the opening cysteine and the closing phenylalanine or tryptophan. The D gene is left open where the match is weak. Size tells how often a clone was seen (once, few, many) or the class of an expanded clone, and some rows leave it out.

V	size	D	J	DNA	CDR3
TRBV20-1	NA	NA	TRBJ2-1	TGCAGTGCCCTTGCCCCTAGGGGAAGTTCCAATGAGCAGTTCTTC	CSALAPRGSSNEQFF
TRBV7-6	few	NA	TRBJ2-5	TGTGCCAGCAGCTTTAAATTCGGGGAGACCCAGTACTTC	CASSFKFGETQYF
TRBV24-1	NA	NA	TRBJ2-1	TGTGCCACCAGTTTCCGCCATGAGCAGTTCTTC	CATSFRHEQFF
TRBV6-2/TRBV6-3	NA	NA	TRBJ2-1	TGTGCCAGCAGTTACTCAGTCTTCCAGGGTACCAATGAGCAGTTCTTC	CASSYSVFQGTNEQFF
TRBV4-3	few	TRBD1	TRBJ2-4	TGCGCCAGCAGCCAAGCGACAGGGGGCATCAAAAACATTCAGTACTTC	CASSQATGGIKNIQYF
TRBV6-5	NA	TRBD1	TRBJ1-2	TGTGCCAGCAGTTACGTGGACAGGGGGTCTGGCTACACCTTC	CASSYVDRGSGYTF
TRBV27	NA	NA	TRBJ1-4	TGTGCCAGCAGTCCTCTACAAACTAATGAAAAACTGTTTTTT	CASSPLQTNEKLFF
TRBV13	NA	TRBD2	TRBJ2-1	TGTGCCAGCAGCTTAGGGCGGGGGGAAAGCTACAATGAGCAGTTCTTC	CASSLGRGESYNEQFF
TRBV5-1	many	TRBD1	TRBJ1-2	TGCGCCAGCAGCCGGGGGGACAGGGGCCAACCTAACTATGGCTACACCTTC	CASSRGDRGQPNYGYTF
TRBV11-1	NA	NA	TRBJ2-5	TGTGCCAGCAGCCCCCAAGGATGGGGGTGGCAAGAGACCCAGTACTTC	CASSPQGWGWQETQYF
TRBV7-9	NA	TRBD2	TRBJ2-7	TGTGCCAGCAGCCCCGGGGGGAGCTCCTACAATGAGCAGTACTTC	CASSPGGSSYNEQYF
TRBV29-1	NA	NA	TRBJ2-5	TGCAGCGTTGAATGGCGGTTCAATGAGCAGTACTTC	CSVEWRFNEQYF
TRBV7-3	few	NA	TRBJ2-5	TGTGCCAGCAGCCCCCAGAGGGGCCACTCCTACAATGAGCAGTACTTC	CASSPQRGHSYNEQYF
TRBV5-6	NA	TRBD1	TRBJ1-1	TGTGCCAGCAGCTTTGGACAGGGGGCGCCGAACACTGAAGCTTTCTTT	CASSFGQGAPNTEAFF
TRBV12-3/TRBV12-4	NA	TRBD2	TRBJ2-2	TGTGCCAGCAGGGTCACTAGCGGGGGAGGCGCCGGGGAGCTGTTTTTT	CASRVTSGGGAGELFF
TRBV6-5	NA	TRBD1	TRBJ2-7	TGTGCCAGCACCATAGGACAGGGGGTCTACGAGCAGTACTTC	CASTIGQGVYEQYF
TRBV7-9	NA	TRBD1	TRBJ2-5	TGTGCCAGCAGCTTCCAGGGGGAGTCCCAAGAGACCCAGTACTTC	CASSFQGESQETQYF
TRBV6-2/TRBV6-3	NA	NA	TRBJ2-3	TGTGCCAGCAGGCCCTCCGGTTCACGCACAGATACGCAGTATTTT	CASRPSGSRTDTQYF
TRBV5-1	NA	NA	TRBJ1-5	TGCGCCAGCTCCCGGGGAGAGGAAGATCAGCCCCAGCATTTT	CASSRGEEDQPQHF
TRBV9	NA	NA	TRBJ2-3	TGTGCCAGCAGCGACCGACAGGCAACAGATACGCAGTATTTT	CASSDRQATDTQYF
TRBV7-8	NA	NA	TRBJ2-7	TGTGCCAGCAGCTGGAATGCAGGGGACGAGCAGTACTTC	CASSWNAGDEQYF
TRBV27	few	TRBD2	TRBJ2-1	TGTGCCAGCAGCGATCTAGCGGCTTCCTACAATGAGCAGTTCTTC	CASSDLAASYNEQFF
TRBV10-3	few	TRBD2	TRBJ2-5	TGTGCCACGACTAGCGGGGGGCAAGAGACCCAGTACTTC	CATTSGGQETQYF
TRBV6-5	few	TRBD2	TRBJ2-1	TGTGCCAGCGGCAGCGCGGGGGGGCCGTCCAATGAGCAGTTCTTC	CASGSAGGPSNEQFF
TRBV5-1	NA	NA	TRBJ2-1	TGCGCCAGCTGGAGCCGATACAATGAGCAGTTCTTC	CASWSRYNEQFF
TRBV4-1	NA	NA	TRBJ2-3	TGCGCCAGCAGCCAAGCGCCCATCGGGGCCACAGATACGCAGTATTTT	CASSQAPIGATDTQYF
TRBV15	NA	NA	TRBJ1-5	TGTGCCACCAGCATGACGGCCCACCGGGGGAGCAATCAGCCCCAGCATTTT	CATSMTAHRGSNQPQHF
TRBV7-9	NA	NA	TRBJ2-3	TGTGCCAGCAGCCTTAGAGGGGGATCAGATACGCAGTATTTT	CASSLRGGSDTQYF
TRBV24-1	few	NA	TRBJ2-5	TGTGCCACCAGTGACCCGAAAACAATTCAAGAGACCCAGTACTTC	CATSDPKTIQETQYF
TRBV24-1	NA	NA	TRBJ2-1	TGTGCCACCTCTTGGGGGACGGGGAAATACAATGAGCAGTTCTTC	CATSWGTGKYNEQFF
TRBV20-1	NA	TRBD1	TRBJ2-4	TGCAGGAACCCCTCCGGGGACAGCATGCCTTTAGCCAAAAACATTCAGTACTTC	CRNPSGDSMPLAKNIQYF
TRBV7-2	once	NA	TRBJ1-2	TGTGCCAGCAGCTTAGGTCCGGGCTGGGAGCGAGGCTACACCTTC	CASSLGPGWERGYTF
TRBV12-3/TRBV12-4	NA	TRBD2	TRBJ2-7	TGTGCCAGTAGTTTGTTACTAGCGGTCTACGAGCAGTACTTC	CASSLLLAVYEQYF
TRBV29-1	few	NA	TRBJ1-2	TGCAGCGCAGGTTGGTTAGAAGATGGCTACACCTTC	CSAGWLEDGYTF
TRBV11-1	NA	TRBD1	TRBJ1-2	TGTGCCAGCAGCTCCACCTTAGGACAGGATAATGGCTACACCTTC	CASSSTLGQDNGYTF
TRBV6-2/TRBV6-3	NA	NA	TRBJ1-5	TGTGCCAGCAGTCTGGCGGGGGGCAGAATCGGCAATCAGCCCCAGCATTTT	CASSLAGGRIGNQPQHF
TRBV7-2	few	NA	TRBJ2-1	TGTGCCAGCAGCGTTACTAGAGATGAGCAGTTCTTC	CASSVTRDEQFF
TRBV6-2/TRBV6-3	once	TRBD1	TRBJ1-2	TGTGCCGGCAGTATACCTCCGGGACAGGGGGACTATGGCTACACCTTC	CAGSIPPGQGDYGYTF
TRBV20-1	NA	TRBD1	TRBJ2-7	TGCAGTGCTAGAGACTTGACAGGGAGCCCCTACGAGCAGTACTTC	CSARDLTGSPYEQYF
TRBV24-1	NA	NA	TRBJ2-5	TGTGCCACCAGTGATTTTAACATCCCTAGGGGGGAGACCCAGTACTTC	CATSDFNIPRGETQYF
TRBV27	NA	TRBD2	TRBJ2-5	TGTGCCAGCAGTTTCGGGACTAGCGGGGGTTTGTCAGAGACCCAGTACTTC	CASSFGTSGGLSETQYF
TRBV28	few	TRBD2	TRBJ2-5	TGTGCCAGCAGCAATAGCGGGGGGGAGCGAGAGACCCAGTACTTC	CASSNSGGERETQYF
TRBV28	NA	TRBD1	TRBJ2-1	TGTGCCAGCAGTTCAGGGGGTGTCTACAATGAGCAGTTCTTC	CASSSGGVYNEQFF
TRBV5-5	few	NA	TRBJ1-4	TGTGCCAGCAGCTTGTTGTTGGGCGACGAAAAACTGTTTTTT	CASSLLLGDEKLFF
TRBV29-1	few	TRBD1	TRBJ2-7	TGCAGCGTTTCGACAGGGGGAAGCTCCTACGAGCAGTACTTC	CSVSTGGSSYEQYF
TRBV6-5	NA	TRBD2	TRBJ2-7	TGTGCCAGCAGGAGGACTAGCGGGGCCGAGCAGTACTTC	CASRRTSGAEQYF